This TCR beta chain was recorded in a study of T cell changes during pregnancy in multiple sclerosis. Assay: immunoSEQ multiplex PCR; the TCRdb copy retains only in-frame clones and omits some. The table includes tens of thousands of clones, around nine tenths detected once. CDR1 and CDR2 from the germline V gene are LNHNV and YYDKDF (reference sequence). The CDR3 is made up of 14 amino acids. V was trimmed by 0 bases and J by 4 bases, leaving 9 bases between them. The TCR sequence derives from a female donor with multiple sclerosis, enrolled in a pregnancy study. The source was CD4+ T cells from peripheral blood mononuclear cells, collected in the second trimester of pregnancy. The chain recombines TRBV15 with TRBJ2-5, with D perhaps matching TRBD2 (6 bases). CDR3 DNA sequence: TGTGCCACCAGCAGAGATAGGCGGGGAGAGACCCAGTACTTC. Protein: CATSRDRRGETQYF.